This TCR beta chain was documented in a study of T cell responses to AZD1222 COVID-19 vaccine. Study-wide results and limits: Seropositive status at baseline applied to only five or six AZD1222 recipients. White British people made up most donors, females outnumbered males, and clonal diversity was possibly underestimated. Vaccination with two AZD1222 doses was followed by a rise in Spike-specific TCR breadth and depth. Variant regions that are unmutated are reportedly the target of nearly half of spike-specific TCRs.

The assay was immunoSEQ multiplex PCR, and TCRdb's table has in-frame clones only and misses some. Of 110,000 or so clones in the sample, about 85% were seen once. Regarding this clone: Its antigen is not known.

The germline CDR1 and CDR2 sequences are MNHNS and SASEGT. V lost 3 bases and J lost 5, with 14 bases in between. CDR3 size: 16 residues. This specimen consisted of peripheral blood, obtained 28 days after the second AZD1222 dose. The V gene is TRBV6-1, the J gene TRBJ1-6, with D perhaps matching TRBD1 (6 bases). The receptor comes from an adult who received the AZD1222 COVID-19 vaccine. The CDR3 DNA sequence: TGTGCCAGCAGTGAGTGGGGGGGGCGAAATAATTCACCCCTCCACTTT. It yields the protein CASSEWGGRNNSPLHF.